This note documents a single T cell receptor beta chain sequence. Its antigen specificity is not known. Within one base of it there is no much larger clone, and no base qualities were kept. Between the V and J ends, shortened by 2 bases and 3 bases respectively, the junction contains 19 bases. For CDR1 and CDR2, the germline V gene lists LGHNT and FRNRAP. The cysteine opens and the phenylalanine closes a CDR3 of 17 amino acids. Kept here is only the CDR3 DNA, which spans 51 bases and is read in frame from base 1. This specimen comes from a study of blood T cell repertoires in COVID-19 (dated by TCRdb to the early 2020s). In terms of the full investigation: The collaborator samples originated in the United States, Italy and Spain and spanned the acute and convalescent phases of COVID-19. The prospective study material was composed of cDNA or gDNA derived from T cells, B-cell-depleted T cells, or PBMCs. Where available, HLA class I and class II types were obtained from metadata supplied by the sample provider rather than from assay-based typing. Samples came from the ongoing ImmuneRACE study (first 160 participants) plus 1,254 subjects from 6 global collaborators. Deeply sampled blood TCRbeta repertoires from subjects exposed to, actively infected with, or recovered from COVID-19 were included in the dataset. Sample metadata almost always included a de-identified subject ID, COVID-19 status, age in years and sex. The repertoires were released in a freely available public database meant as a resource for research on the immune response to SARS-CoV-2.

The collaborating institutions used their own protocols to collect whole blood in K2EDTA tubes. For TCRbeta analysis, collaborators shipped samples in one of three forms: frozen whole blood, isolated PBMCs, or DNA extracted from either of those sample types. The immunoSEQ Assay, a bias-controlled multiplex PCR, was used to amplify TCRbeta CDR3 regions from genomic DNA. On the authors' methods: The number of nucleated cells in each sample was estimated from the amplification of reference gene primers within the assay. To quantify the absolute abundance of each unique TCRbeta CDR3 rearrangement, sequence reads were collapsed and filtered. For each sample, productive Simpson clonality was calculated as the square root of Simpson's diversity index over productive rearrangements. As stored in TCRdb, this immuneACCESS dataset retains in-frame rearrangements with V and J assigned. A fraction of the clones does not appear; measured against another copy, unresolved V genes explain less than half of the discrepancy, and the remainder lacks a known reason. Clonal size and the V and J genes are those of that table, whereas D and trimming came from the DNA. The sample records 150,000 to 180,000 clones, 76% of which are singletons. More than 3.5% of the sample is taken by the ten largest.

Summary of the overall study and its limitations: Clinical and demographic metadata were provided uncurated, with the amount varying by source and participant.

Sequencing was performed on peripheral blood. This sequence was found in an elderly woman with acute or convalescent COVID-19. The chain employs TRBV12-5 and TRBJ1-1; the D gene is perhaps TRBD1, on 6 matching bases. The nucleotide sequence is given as TGTGCTAGTGGTTTGACTAGGGGGAGCTTTGGGGACACTGAAGCTTTCTTT. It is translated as CASGLTRGSFGDTEAFF.